The 11 T cell receptor beta chains below come from one sample, sequenced in a study of T cells after posttransplantation cyclophosphamide. Measured with immunoSEQ multiplex PCR; TCRdb has only the in-frame clones, and not every one. The table has about 6,900 clones, approximately 82% seen once. Cyclophosphamide on days +3 and +4 followed busulfan-fludarabine conditioning and a marrow graft. This sample comprised CD8+ T cells sorted from PBMCs, obtained 1,300 to 1,500 days after allogeneic stem cell transplant with posttransplant cyclophosphamide. The receptors stem from a female patient aged 50-60 years who received an allogeneic stem cell transplant from a related donor, was CMV-positive, and had no GVHD. Some of the T cells may derive from the graft donor.

The chain is built from TRBV7-2 and TRBJ1-3, with TRBD1 matching 7 bases. The CDR3 totals 15 residues. V trimming: 3 bases; J trimming: 1 base; junction bases outside the gene matches: 3. Germline-derived CDR1 and CDR2 are SGHTA and FQGNSA. CDR3 bases: TGTGCCAGCAGCTTTGGGACAGTGTCTGGAAACACCATATATTTT. Encoded protein: CASSFGTVSGNTIYF. The whole variable domain, remainder taken from reference TRBV7-2 and TRBJ1-3, is GAGVSQSPSNKVTEKGKDVELRCDPISGHTALYWYRQSLGQGLEFLIYFQGNSAPDKSGLPSDRFSAERTGGSVSTLTIQRTQQEDSAVYLCASSFGTVSGNTIYFGEGSWLTVV.

This chain connects TRBV2 to TRBJ1-3, with 8 bases aligning to TRBD1. Germline V gene lookup returns CDR1 SNHLY and CDR2 FYNNEI. The CDR3 covers 16 residues. V gave up 3 bases and J gave up 7 bases; unmatched junction bases: 11. For the CDR3, the DNA is TGTGCCAGCAGTGAGGACGAAGGACAGGGATTGAACACCATATATTTT. Translation: CASSEDEGQGLNTIYF.

The chain employs TRBV13 and TRBJ1-5; D possibly corresponds to TRBD1 (5 bases). Trimming removed 5 bases at V and 0 bases at J, with 11 bases between. CDR3 size: 15 residues. Germline CDR1 is PRHDT and CDR2 is FYEKMQ (reference sequence). This CDR3 is CASSNGHYSNQPQHF. The DNA for the CDR3 is TGTGCCAGCAGCAATGGACACTATAGCAATCAGCCCCAGCATTTT.

The rearrangement links TRBV27 to TRBJ2-1; TRBD2 matches at 11 bases. Per the germline V gene, CDR1 is MNHEY and CDR2 is SMNVEV (reference sequence). The V gene end was trimmed by 2 bases and the J gene end by 6 bases; junction bases not matched to a gene: 3. The CDR3 totals 15 residues. In DNA, the CDR3 is TGTGCCAGCAGTTTAGGTAGCGGGAGGGTCAATGAGCAGTTCTTC. This gives the protein CASSLGSGRVNEQFF.

The chain recombines TRBV19 with TRBJ1-1, with 7 positions matching TRBD1. CDR1 and CDR2 (germline): LNHDA, SQIVND (reference sequence). The CDR3 contains 14 residues. The ends lost 8 bases at V and 5 bases at J; junction bases unmatched: 11. CDR3 sequence (DNA): TGTGCCAGTCTCCCGACAGGGAAGTTGACTGAAGCTTTCTTT. It encodes CASLPTGKLTEAFF.

This chain links TRBV5-4 with TRBJ1-3; TRBD1 might be the D (5 bases). V lost 4 bases to trimming and J lost 0 bases, with 14 bases between them. Germline lookup yields CDR1 SGHNT and CDR2 YYREEE (reference sequence). The CDR3 is 16 amino acids. The CDR3 sequence: CASSQGDSRSGNTIYF. In DNA, the CDR3 is TGTGCCAGCAGCCAAGGGGACTCCCGCTCTGGAAACACCATATATTTT.

This chain joins TRBV5-4 and TRBJ2-5; TRBD2 agrees at 8 bases. CDR1 is SGHNT, CDR2 YYREEE, per germline (reference sequence). The CDR3 spans 19 residues. J gave up 0 bases and V 5 bases, and 18 bases lay outside the gene matches. The CDR3, as DNA: TGTGCCAGCAGAGGGACTCCCGGGACTAGAGCCTTGAACCAAGAGACCCAGTACTTC. Translated, it gives CASRGTPGTRALNQETQYF.

The V and J genes are TRBV18 and TRBJ2-5; D possibly corresponds to TRBD2 (5 bases). Trimming removed 3 bases from V and 5 bases from J, with 16 bases in between. CDR3 length equals 15 residues. Germline CDR1 KGHSH, CDR2 LQKENI. The CDR3 DNA follows: TGTGCCAGCTCACCGAGAGAGCCTAGAGGGGAGACCCAGTACTTC. This translates into CASSPREPRGETQYF. Together with reference TRBV18 and TRBJ2-5, the CDR3 gives the full variable domain: NAGVMQNPRHLVRRRGQEARLRCSPMKGHSHVYWYRQLPEEGLKFMVYLQKENIIDESGMPKERFSAEFPKEGPSILRIQQVVRGDSAAYFCASSPREPRGETQYFGPGTRLLVL.

The rearrangement joins TRBV11-2 to TRBJ2-2; 12 bases are shared with TRBD2. This CDR3 has 18 amino acids. Germline V gives CDR1 SGHAT, CDR2 FQNNGV. V shed 2 bases, J shed 3 bases, and the junction held 7 bases outside the gene matches. The CDR3 loop is CASSLLMASGRDTGELFF. CDR3 bases: TGTGCCAGCAGCTTATTGATGGCTAGCGGGAGGGACACCGGGGAGCTGTTTTTT.

V usage is TRBV6-1 and J usage is TRBJ2-7, with D tentatively TRBD2 (6 bases). Germline V CDR1 and CDR2: MNHNS, SASEGT. V dropped 5 bases and J dropped 2 bases, with 16 bases sitting between them. CDR3 length equals 15 residues. CDR3 residues: CASSFPGDGTYEQYF. CDR3 sequence (DNA): TGTGCCAGCAGTTTCCCGGGGGACGGAACCTACGAGCAGTACTTC.

The chain combines TRBV9 with TRBJ2-1, with 9 bases fitting TRBD2. This CDR3 is 16 amino acids long. The J segment lost 8 bases and the V segment lost 0 bases, leaving 9 bases of the junction unmatched. The germline V gene encodes CDR1 SGDLS and CDR2 YYNGEE. CDR3: CASSVEGASGIYEQFF. The CDR3 bases are TGTGCCAGCAGCGTAGAAGGCGCTAGCGGGATTTATGAGCAGTTCTTC.